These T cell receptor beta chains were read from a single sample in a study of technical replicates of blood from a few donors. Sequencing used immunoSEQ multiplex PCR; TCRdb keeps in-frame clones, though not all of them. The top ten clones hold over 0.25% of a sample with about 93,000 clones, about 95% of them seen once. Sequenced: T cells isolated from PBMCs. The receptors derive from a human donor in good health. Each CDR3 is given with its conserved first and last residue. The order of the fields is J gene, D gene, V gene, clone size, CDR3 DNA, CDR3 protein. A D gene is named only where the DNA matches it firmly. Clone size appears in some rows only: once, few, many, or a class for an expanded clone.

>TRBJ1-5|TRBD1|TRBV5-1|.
TGCGCCAGCAGCTTTGACAGGGGGCGATTCCTTATTGGCAATCAGCCCCAGCATTTT
CASSFDRGRFLIGNQPQHF
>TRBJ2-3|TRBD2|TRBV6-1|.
TGTGCCAGCAGTGATTTTGCGGGGGGGCCTAAAGATACGCAGTATTTT
CASSDFAGGPKDTQYF
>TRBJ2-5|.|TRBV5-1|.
TGCGCCAGCAGCTTGGTTGTCCTCGGGTTTAAAGAGACCCAGTACTTC
CASSLVVLGFKETQYF
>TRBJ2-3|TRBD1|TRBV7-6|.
TGTGCCAGCAGCCTCGATAGGCAGGGGGCAGCAGATACGCAGTATTTT
CASSLDRQGAADTQYF
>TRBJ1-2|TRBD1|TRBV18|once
TGTGCCAGCTCTTCGATCGGGACAGGGGGCTATGGCTACACCTTC
CASSSIGTGGYGYTF
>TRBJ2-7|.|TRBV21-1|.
TGTGCCAGCATCCCGGGGCTAGCGGGGGGATACGAGCAGTACTTC
CASIPGLAGGYEQYF
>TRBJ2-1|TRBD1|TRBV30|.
TGTGCCGGGACAGGTCCTCGTAGTGAGCAGTTCTTC
CAGTGPRSEQFF
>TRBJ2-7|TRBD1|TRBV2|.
TGTGCCAGCACGGGACAGTCCTACGAGCAGTACTTC
CASTGQSYEQYF
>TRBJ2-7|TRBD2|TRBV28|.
TGTGCCAGCACCCTAGGACTAGCGGGAGATTTACCTTACGAGCAGTACTTC
CASTLGLAGDLPYEQYF
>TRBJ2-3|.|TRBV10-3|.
TGTGCCATCACTCCCAGTGACACAGATACGCAGTATTTT
CAITPSDTDTQYF
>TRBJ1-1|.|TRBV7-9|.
TGTGCCAGCAGCAGACAGGTGAACACTGAAGCTTTCTTT
CASSRQVNTEAFF
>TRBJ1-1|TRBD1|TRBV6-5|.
TGTGCCAGCAGTCGAGGACAGGGAGTCACTGAAGCTTTCTTT
CASSRGQGVTEAFF
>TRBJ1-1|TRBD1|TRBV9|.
TGTGCCAGCAGCGGAGACAGGGTCGGCACTGAAGCTTTCTTT
CASSGDRVGTEAFF
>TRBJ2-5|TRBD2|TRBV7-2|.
TGTGCCAGCAGCTCGATGCCTGGGAGGGTGAGAGAGACCCAGTACTTC
CASSSMPGRVRETQYF
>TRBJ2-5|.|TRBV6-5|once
TGTGCCAGCGGTCAGATCCAAGAGACCCAGTACTTC
CASGQIQETQYF
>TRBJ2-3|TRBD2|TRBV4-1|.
TGCGCCAGCAGCCAGGGGGGACTAGCGGGGGGGACAGATACGCAGTATTTT
CASSQGGLAGGTDTQYF
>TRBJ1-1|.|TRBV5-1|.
TGCGCCAGCAGCTTGTTCCCAGAGAACACTGAAGCTTTCTTT
CASSLFPENTEAFF
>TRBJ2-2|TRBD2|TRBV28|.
TGTGCCAGTTTCACCGATCGGAGGCGGGAGGGCCAGGGCGGGGAGCTGTTTTTT
CASFTDRRREGQGGELFF
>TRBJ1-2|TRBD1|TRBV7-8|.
TGTGCCAGCAGCAACCTAGGACAGGGTAGCTATGGCTACACCTTC
CASSNLGQGSYGYTF
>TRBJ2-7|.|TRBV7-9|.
TGTGCCAGCAGCTTAGGGCTGAACGACGAGCAGTACTTC
CASSLGLNDEQYF
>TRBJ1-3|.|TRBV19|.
TGTGCCAGTAGTGCCACAGGGTCTGGAAACACCATATATTTT
CASSATGSGNTIYF
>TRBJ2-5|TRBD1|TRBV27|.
TGTGCCAGCAGTCCGATTAGAGATGGGGACAGGGGGTTGGGGACCCAGTACTTC
CASSPIRDGDRGLGTQYF
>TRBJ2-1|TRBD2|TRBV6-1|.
TGTGCCAGCAGGATAGCGGGAGGCGGTTTGAATGAGCAGTTCTTC
CASRIAGGGLNEQFF
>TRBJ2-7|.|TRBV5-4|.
TGTGCCAGCAGCTCATACGACAGGCTCTGGTACGAGCAGTACTTC
CASSSYDRLWYEQYF
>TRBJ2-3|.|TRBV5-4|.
TGTGCCAGCAGCTTGGGCAGGGATAAACATACGCAGTATTTT
CASSLGRDKHTQYF
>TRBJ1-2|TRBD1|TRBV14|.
TGTGCCAGCAGCCAAGATTTGGGACAGCCTAAATTC
CASSQDLGQPKF
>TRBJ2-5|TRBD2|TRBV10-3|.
TGTGCCATCAGTGAGTCTCAGGCGGGAGGAGGTGGATCTGAGACCCAGTACTTC
CAISESQAGGGGSETQYF
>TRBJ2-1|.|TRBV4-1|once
TGCGCCAGCAGTCAGGCTCAGTACAATGAGCAGTTCTTC
CASSQAQYNEQFF
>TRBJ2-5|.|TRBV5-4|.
TGTGCCAGCAGCCCGCGCGGCGGGGTAGGGGAGACCCAGTACTTC
CASSPRGGVGETQYF
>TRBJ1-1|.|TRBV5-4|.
TGTGCCAGCAGCCGGAACACTGAAGCTTTCTTT
CASSRNTEAFF
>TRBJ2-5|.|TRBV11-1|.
TGTGCCAGCAGGCGTCTCTTAAAAGAGACCCAGTACTTC
CASRRLLKETQYF
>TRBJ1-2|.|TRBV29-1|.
TGCAGCGTTGAGAAAGGGGAAATATATGGCTACACCTTC
CSVEKGEIYGYTF
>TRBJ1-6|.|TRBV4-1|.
TGCGCCAGCAGCCAAGTTCCCGATTCACCCCTCCACTTT
CASSQVPDSPLHF
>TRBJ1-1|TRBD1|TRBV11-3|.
TGTGCCAGCAGCTTATGGGAGACAGGGAGTGGCACTGAAGCTTTCTTT
CASSLWETGSGTEAFF
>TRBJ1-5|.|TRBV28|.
TGTGCCAGCAGTTTCTGGGAGCCCAATAGCAATCAGCCCCAGCATTTT
CASSFWEPNSNQPQHF
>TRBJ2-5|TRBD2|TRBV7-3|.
TGTGCCAGCAGCATAACCCCGGGACTAGCGGGGGGGGCGGAGGAGACCCAGTACTTC
CASSITPGLAGGAEETQYF
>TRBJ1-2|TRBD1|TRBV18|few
TGTGCCAGCTCGGACAGACAGGGAGACTATGGCTACACCTTC
CASSDRQGDYGYTF
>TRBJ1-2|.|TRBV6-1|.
TGTGCCAGCAGTCGTTCGAACAGTGGCTACACCTTC
CASSRSNSGYTF
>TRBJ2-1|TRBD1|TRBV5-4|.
TGTGCCAGCAGCTTGGGGGGACAGGGGGCGTCAAATGAGCAGTTCTTC
CASSLGGQGASNEQFF
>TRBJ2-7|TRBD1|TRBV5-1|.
TGCGCCAGCAGCTTGGATGGACAGGGCTACGAGCAGTACTTC
CASSLDGQGYEQYF
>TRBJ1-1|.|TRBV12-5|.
TGTGCTAGTGGTTTACTCCGGGCTTTCTTT
CASGLLRAFF
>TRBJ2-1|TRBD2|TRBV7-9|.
TGTGCCAGCAGCTCGGTTGGAAGCGGGAGGGCCTATGAGCAGTTCTTC
CASSSVGSGRAYEQFF